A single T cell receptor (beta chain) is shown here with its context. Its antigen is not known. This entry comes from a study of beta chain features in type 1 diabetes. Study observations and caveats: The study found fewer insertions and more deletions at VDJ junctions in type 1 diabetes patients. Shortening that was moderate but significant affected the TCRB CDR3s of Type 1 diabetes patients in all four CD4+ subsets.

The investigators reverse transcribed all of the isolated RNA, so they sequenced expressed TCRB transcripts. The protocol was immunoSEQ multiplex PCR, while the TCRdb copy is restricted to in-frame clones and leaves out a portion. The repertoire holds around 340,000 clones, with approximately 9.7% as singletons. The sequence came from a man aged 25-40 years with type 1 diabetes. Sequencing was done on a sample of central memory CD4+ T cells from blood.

CDR3 sequence reads: CASSSGTGRNEQYF. In DNA form, the CDR3 reads TGTGCCAGCAGTTCCGGGACAGGGAGGAACGAGCAGTACTTC. This chain connects TRBV6-5 to TRBJ2-7; 9 nucleotides align to TRBD1. Per germline, CDR1 MNHEY and CDR2 SVGAGI. The CDR3 has 14 residues. With 4 bases clipped from V and 5 bases from J, the junction kept 6 bases outside the gene matches.